These T cell receptor beta chains were read from a single sample in a study of blood T cells in healthy people across ages. TCRdb ran MiXCR on the 5' RACE reads and lists one entry per CDR3 protein. The sample includes 1.5 million to 2 million distinct CDR3 sequences, approximately 32% of them seen just once. What was sequenced was blood. These receptor sequences come from a woman in her 30s in good health. CDR3s include the opening cysteine and the closing phenylalanine or tryptophan. The D gene is left open where the match is weak. For some rows the clone size is stated as once, few or many, or as a class when expanded; others skip it.

clone_size d_call j_call cdr3_length v_call cdr3_nt cdr3_aa
NA NA TRBJ2-1 16 TRBV28 TGTGCCAGCACCCTCCCGGGACTCCCACTACTTGGTGAGCAGTTCTTC CASTLPGLPLLGEQFF
NA NA TRBJ2-7 16 TRBV5-1 TGCGCCAGCAGTGTCGTGCAGGGAGTATTGCCCTACGAGCAGTACTTC CASSVVQGVLPYEQYF
few NA TRBJ2-1 14 TRBV12-3/TRBV12-4 TGTGCCAGCAGTATCGACAGAACCTACAATGAGCAGTTCTTC CASSIDRTYNEQFF
few TRBD1 TRBJ2-5 17 TRBV28 TGTGCCAGCAGTCTCTGGGCACTGCGTGACAGGGGAGAGACCCAGTACTTC CASSLWALRDRGETQYF
NA NA TRBJ1-1 15 TRBV6-6 TGTGCCAGCAGTTACTACGACGGGGGAAGGACTGAAGCTTTCTTT CASSYYDGGRTEAFF
NA NA TRBJ2-7 15 TRBV5-5 TGTGCCAGCAGCTTGGGGGGGATGAGCTCCTACGAGCAGTACTTC CASSLGGMSSYEQYF
NA NA TRBJ1-4 15 TRBV4-1 TGCGCCAGCAGCCAAGACAAGCGGACTAATGAAAAACTGTTTTTT CASSQDKRTNEKLFF
NA NA TRBJ2-7 13 TRBV28 TGTGCCAGCAACCCCCTGGGTGGTTACGAGCAGTACTTC CASNPLGGYEQYF
few TRBD2 TRBJ2-3 14 TRBV12-3/TRBV12-4 TGTGCCAGCAGAACTAGCGAATCCTCCGGGACGCAGTATTTT CASRTSESSGTQYF
NA TRBD1 TRBJ1-1 12 TRBV12-3/TRBV12-4 TGTGCCAGCAGTCGGGACAGGCCTAAAGCTTTCTTT CASSRDRPKAFF
NA TRBD1 TRBJ2-3 15 TRBV6-1 TGTGCCAGCAGGGGCGGGACAGGGGGAGCAGATACGCAGTATTTT CASRGGTGGADTQYF
NA TRBD2 TRBJ2-2 16 TRBV6-1 TGTGCCAGCAGTGTCCTTCCGGGACTAGGTGGCGGGGAGCTGTTTTTT CASSVLPGLGGGELFF
NA TRBD2 TRBJ2-7 14 TRBV9 TGTGCCAGCAGCCCAGCGGGGTCAGGGAACGAGCAGTACTTC CASSPAGSGNEQYF
few NA TRBJ1-2 14 TRBV3-1 TGTGCCAGCAGCCAAGAGCACAGAAGCTATGGCTACACCTTC CASSQEHRSYGYTF
NA TRBD1 TRBJ2-3 16 TRBV6-5 TGTGCCAGCAGTCCCTGGGGGGACAGGGTCCCAGATACGCAGTATTTT CASSPWGDRVPDTQYF
once NA TRBJ1-5 18 TRBV4-1 TGCGCCAGCAGCCTGGGGGGCAGGGGAGGTGGAAGCAATCAGCCCCAGCATTTT CASSLGGRGGGSNQPQHF
NA TRBD1 TRBJ1-6 16 TRBV5-5 TGTGCCAGCAGCTCTCTTAGGACAGGCTATAATTCACCCCTCCACTTT CASSSLRTGYNSPLHF
few NA TRBJ2-1 16 TRBV6-1 TGTGCCAGCAGTGAACTATCAGTTAACTCCTACAATGAGCAGTTCTTC CASSELSVNSYNEQFF
few TRBD1 TRBJ2-7 13 TRBV2 TGTGCCAGCAGTCCAGGGGGTCAGGTCGAGCAGTACTTC CASSPGGQVEQYF
NA TRBD2 TRBJ2-3 16 TRBV2 TGTGCCAGTAGGCGGACTAGCGGGGGGGCCCAAGATACGCAGTATTTT CASRRTSGGAQDTQYF
once NA TRBJ1-2 13 TRBV7-8 TGTGCCAGCAGGTTAGGGACGGCAGATGGCTACACCTTC CASRLGTADGYTF
many NA TRBJ2-2 13 TRBV4-1 TGCGCCAGCAGCCAAGATAACACCGGGGAGCTGTTTTTT CASSQDNTGELFF
few TRBD2 TRBJ2-3 17 TRBV6-2/TRBV6-3 TGTGCCAGCAGTTACTATGGCCTCCCCGGGAGGGCAGATACGCAGTATTTT CASSYYGLPGRADTQYF
many NA TRBJ2-7 15 TRBV29-1 TGCAGCGTTGATCGAGCGGGCAACCGTCCATACGAGCAGTACTTC CSVDRAGNRPYEQYF
few NA TRBJ2-5 17 TRBV5-1 TGCGCCAGCAGTCACAACATAGGAGGGATCTCGTCAAAGACCCAGTACTTC CASSHNIGGISSKTQYF
few NA TRBJ1-6 13 TRBV4-1 TGCGCCAGCCGGGGGTTGGGGGCTTCACCCCTCCACTTT CASRGLGASPLHF
few NA TRBJ2-1 17 TRBV6-2/TRBV6-3 TGTGCCAGCAGCGAGGATATGGCAGGACAACGCTACAATGAGCAGTTCTTC CASSEDMAGQRYNEQFF
NA NA TRBJ1-1 15 TRBV9 TGTGCCAGCAGCGTAGGAGGGAACATGAACACTGAAGCTTTCTTT CASSVGGNMNTEAFF
NA NA TRBJ1-5 13 TRBV19 TGTGCCAGTACCCGCGGATCCAATCAGCCCCAGCATTTT CASTRGSNQPQHF
NA TRBD2 TRBJ2-7 16 TRBV4-2 TGTGCCAGCAGCCTTCAGGTTGGGACTACCAACTACGAGCAGTACTTC CASSLQVGTTNYEQYF
few NA TRBJ2-3 17 TRBV7-3 TGTGCCGGCAGCCCCGTTGGGGCCTGGCGGGATATAGATACGCAGTATTTT CAGSPVGAWRDIDTQYF
few TRBD2 TRBJ2-7 12 TRBV27 TGTGCCAGCAGTATGGGAGGGGACGAGCAGTACTTC CASSMGGDEQYF
many NA TRBJ2-1 13 TRBV29-1 TGCAGCGTTGACTTTCAGGGCGGCAATGAGCAGTTCTTC CSVDFQGGNEQFF
NA NA TRBJ1-5 14 TRBV20-1 TGCAGTGCTAGGGGGCCCCAGCACAATCAGCCCCAGCATTTT CSARGPQHNQPQHF
few NA TRBJ2-7 14 TRBV6-1 TGTGCCAGCAGTGAAGCCCACTTCGCCAGCGAGCAGTACTTC CASSEAHFASEQYF
many NA TRBJ2-7 10 TRBV9 TGTGCCAGCACCACGGGTGAGCAGTACTTC CASTTGEQYF
NA TRBD1 TRBJ1-6 15 TRBV3-1 TGTGCCAGCAGCTTGGGACAGGGTGTGGATTCACCCCTCCACTTT CASSLGQGVDSPLHF
NA TRBD2 TRBJ2-1 12 TRBV20-1 TGCAGTGCGACTAGTGGGAGGGAAGAGCAGTTCTTC CSATSGREEQFF
many TRBD2 TRBJ2-3 13 TRBV29-1 TGCAGCGTGTCTAGCGGGAACGCAGATACGCAGTATTTT CSVSSGNADTQYF
NA NA TRBJ2-7 12 TRBV5-1 TGCGCCAGTTCTCAGGGTTTCAACGAGCAGTACTTC CASSQGFNEQYF
few TRBD2 TRBJ2-3 16 TRBV28 TGTGCCAGCAGTTTATGGGCTAGCGGAACAACAGATACGCAGTATTTT CASSLWASGTTDTQYF
NA TRBD2 TRBJ2-2 16 TRBV2 TGTGCCAGCCAAATGCGACTAGCGGGGAACACCGGGGAGCTGTTTTTT CASQMRLAGNTGELFF
NA TRBD1 TRBJ1-5 14 TRBV15 TGTGCCACCAGCCTTGGACAGGGCAATCAGCCCCAGCATTTT CATSLGQGNQPQHF
few TRBD2 TRBJ2-1 12 TRBV20-1 TGCACCCAAGCGGGGGGGCCAAATGAGCAGTTCTTC CTQAGGPNEQFF
NA NA TRBJ1-5 17 TRBV27 TGTGCCAGCAGCCTAACCATGCGGGGCCAAAGCAATCAGCCCCAGCATTTT CASSLTMRGQSNQPQHF
few TRBD1 TRBJ2-3 16 TRBV24-1 TGTGCCACCAGTGACACCCGACAGGGCGGGTGGGATACGCAGTATTTT CATSDTRQGGWDTQYF
many NA TRBJ2-5 12 TRBV10-3 TGTGCCATCAGTGATGTCCGGGAGACCCAGTACTTC CAISDVRETQYF
NA TRBD2 TRBJ2-2 17 TRBV27 TGTGCCAGCAGTTTACCCCGGGGGGTCGAGGACACCGGGGAGCTGTTTTTT CASSLPRGVEDTGELFF
NA TRBD2 TRBJ2-1 16 TRBV24-1 TGTGCCACCAGTGATGCTAGCGGGAGAAGATACAATGAGCAGTTCTTC CATSDASGRRYNEQFF
NA TRBD1 TRBJ2-3 14 TRBV24-1 TGTGCCACCAGTGATGGGACAGGGGCCCGGGCGGAGTATTTT CATSDGTGARAEYF
NA NA TRBJ2-5 14 TRBV7-9 TGTGCCAGCAGCTTAGCGCTAGCCCAAGAGACCCGGTACTTC CASSLALAQETRYF
NA TRBD1 TRBJ1-4 14 TRBV20-1 TGCAGTGCTTCCGGACAGGCGATCGGTGAAAAACTGTTTTTT CSASGQAIGEKLFF
NA TRBD2 TRBJ2-1 15 TRBV19 TGTGCCAGTACCGACGGGGGGGCCGGTTACAATGAGCAGTTCTTC CASTDGGAGYNEQFF
few NA TRBJ2-7 14 TRBV6-1 TGTGCCAGCAGTGACATGACTAGTTCCTACGAGCAGTACTTC CASSDMTSSYEQYF
few NA TRBJ1-1 14 TRBV3-1 TGTGCCAGCAGCCAAGAGGATGGGGACACTGAAGCTTTCTTT CASSQEDGDTEAFF